This is a list of T cell receptor beta chains from one sample in a study of T-cell memory formation after mild COVID-19. MiXCR was run by TCRdb on the 5' RACE reads, yielding one entry per CDR3 protein. The data hold 350,000 to 450,000 distinct CDR3 sequences, with around 19% observed a single time. The material sequenced was PBMCs or a T cell subset sorted from them (not recorded which). The receptors were gathered from an adult woman who had mild COVID-19 (a few samples of this study predate the infection). Cell type and time point are not known. The CDR3 runs from the conserved cysteine through the conserved F or W. The D gene is left open where the match is weak. Clone size is not always given. Where it is, it says once, few, many or a class for expanded clones.

>NA|TRBV11-2|NA|TRBJ1-2
TGTGCCAGCAGCTTAGTAAGAGGACGGAGGTCTAACTATGGCTACACCTTC
CASSLVRGRRSNYGYTF
>NA|TRBV24-1|NA|TRBJ2-5
TGTGCCACCAGTGATTTGCGTGGAGAGGGGAGAGGGGAGACCCAGTACTTC
CATSDLRGEGRGETQYF
>few|TRBV7-8|TRBD2|TRBJ2-5
TGTGCCAGCAGCCCGGGACTAGCGGGGGCGCCGGAGACCCAGTACTTC
CASSPGLAGAPETQYF
>NA|TRBV7-2|TRBD1|TRBJ1-1
TGTGCCAGCAGCCCTTTTTTGGGACAGGGCTCAGCTTTCTTT
CASSPFLGQGSAFF
>NA|TRBV20-1|NA|TRBJ2-6
TGCAGTGCTAGAGATCTCGCCAGGGGAAGCTCTGGGGCCAACGTCCTGACTTTC
CSARDLARGSSGANVLTF
>few|TRBV30|NA|TRBJ2-1
TGTGCCTGGACCCTACAGGGGCGACTAGGCGAGCAGTTCTTC
CAWTLQGRLGEQFF
>few|TRBV19|NA|TRBJ2-7
TGTGCCAGTAGTATAGAGATCCCGACGGACAGCACCTACGAGCAGTACTTC
CASSIEIPTDSTYEQYF
>few|TRBV4-3|NA|TRBJ2-2
TGCGCCAGCAGCCAAGGCGGGACAGCCACCGGGGAGCTGTTTTTT
CASSQGGTATGELFF
>many|TRBV6-2/TRBV6-3|TRBD1|TRBJ1-5
TGTGCCAGCAGTTACTCGACAGGGGGCAATCAGCCCCAGCATTTT
CASSYSTGGNQPQHF
>few|TRBV27|NA|TRBJ1-2
TGTGCCAGCAGTTCGAGTGGGGGGCGCGATGGCTACACCTTC
CASSSSGGRDGYTF
>few|TRBV2|NA|TRBJ2-1
TGTGCCAGAAAGGACACAAGCAATGAGCAGTTCTTC
CARKDTSNEQFF
>NA|TRBV15|NA|TRBJ2-7
TGTGCCACCAGCAGAGATCACGCAGTTAGCTACGAGCAGTACTTC
CATSRDHAVSYEQYF
>few|TRBV11-1|NA|TRBJ2-7
TGTGCCAGCAGCCCCCGCTTTGGATACGAGCAGTACTTC
CASSPRFGYEQYF